Below are 19 T cell receptor beta chains sequenced from a single sample in a study of blood T cell repertoires in COVID-19. Produced via immunoSEQ multiplex PCR; TCRdb's table is partial and in-frame only. Here the sample spans over 200,000 clones, 84% being singletons. The sample taken for sequencing was peripheral blood. The source of these receptors is a man aged 35-49 years who had recovered from COVID-19.

V usage is TRBV11-2 and J usage is TRBJ1-1; D ambiguous. Germline V CDR1 and CDR2: SGHAT, FQNNGV. V shed 5 bases and J shed 1 base, with 8 bases lying between them. This CDR3 contains 13 residues. Here the CDR3 reads CASSGLGNTEAFF. DNA for the CDR3: TGTGCCAGCAGCGGACTGGGGAACACTGAAGCTTTCTTT.

V gene TRBV10-2 combines with J gene TRBJ2-7; 7 bases are a match to TRBD2. This CDR3 has 16 amino acids. V shed 4 bases, J shed 6 bases, and the junction held 15 bases outside the gene matches. Germline lookup yields CDR1 WSHSY and CDR2 SAAADI. The DNA for the CDR3 is TGCGCCAGCAGTGTCTCCTCCGGGAGGACTACGACCGAGCAGTACTTC. The encoded protein is CASSVSSGRTTTEQYF.

The chain recombines TRBV7-9 with TRBJ2-7, with 7 bases fitting TRBD1. Germline values: CDR1 SEHNR, CDR2 FQNEAQ (reference sequence). The CDR3 consists of 17 residues. Unmatched junction bases numbered 17, after V lost 5 bases and J lost 4 bases. In nucleotides, the CDR3 is TGTGCCAGCAGCCGAAGTCCCCCGGACAGGTGGTTGTACGAGCAGTACTTC. Translating it yields CASSRSPPDRWLYEQYF.

The rearrangement links TRBV2 to TRBJ1-6, with 10 nucleotides matching TRBD1. This CDR3 is built from 15 residues. Per germline, CDR1 SNHLY and CDR2 FYNNEI. After removal of 7 bases from V and 10 bases from J, the junction contained 10 bases not matched to a gene. The chain's CDR3 is CASTGPGQGNSPLHF. The CDR3, as DNA: TGTGCCAGCACCGGGCCGGGACAGGGGAACTCACCCCTCCACTTT.

The rearrangement links TRBV30 to TRBJ1-1; D is unclear. The V and J ends lost 4 bases and 0 bases respectively, with 12 bases between them. This CDR3 comprises 14 residues. Per germline, CDR1 GTSNPN and CDR2 SVGIG (reference sequence). CDR3: CAWILVPLNTEAFF. The CDR3 DNA sequence: TGTGCCTGGATCCTTGTTCCCTTGAACACTGAAGCTTTCTTT. Together with reference TRBV30 and TRBJ1-1, the CDR3 gives the full variable domain: SQTIHQWPATLVQPVGSPLSLECTVEGTSNPNLYWYRQAAGRGLQLLFYSVGIGQISSEVPQNLSASRPQDRQFILSSKKLLLSDSGFYLCAWILVPLNTEAFFGQGTRLTVV.

V and J are TRBV7-9 and TRBJ2-7; no firm D call. Looked up from germline, CDR1 is SEHNR and CDR2 is FQNEAQ (reference sequence). Trimming shortened V by 5 bases and J by 1 base, and 18 bases separated the two germline ends. This CDR3 region has 16 residues. In DNA form, the CDR3 reads TGTGCCAGCAGCCCCAAGTCTATGGCGGTTTCCTACGAGCAGTACTTC. It specifies CASSPKSMAVSYEQYF.

Concerning this clone: The sample carries other DNA sequences with the same CDR3. The V and J genes are TRBV30 and TRBJ1-5, with unresolved D. CDR1 GTSNPN and CDR2 SVGIG come from the germline V gene (reference sequence). The CDR3 is 14 amino acids. Trimming removed 3 bases from V and 0 bases from J, with 9 bases in between. The chain's CDR3 is CAWSRGNSNQPQHF. The CDR3, as DNA: TGTGCCTGGAGCCGGGGTAATAGCAATCAGCCCCAGCATTTT.

The chain carries TRBV19 and TRBJ2-1, with TRBD1 as a possible D gene (6 bases). V shed 4 bases and J shed 7 bases, with 11 bases lying between them. The CDR3 runs to 13 residues. CDR1 is LNHDA and CDR2 is SQIVND in the germline V gene (reference sequence). The CDR3 DNA reads TGTGCCAGTAGTAGAAACAGGGATAATGAGCAGTTCTTC. It encodes CASSRNRDNEQFF.

This chain connects TRBV6-5 to TRBJ1-3; 9 bases align to TRBD1. The CDR3 consists of 15 residues. Trimming at V came to 6 bases and at J to 4 bases, leaving 7 bases not matched to a gene. Germline values: CDR1 MNHEY, CDR2 SVGAGI. The CDR3 coding sequence is TGTGCCAGCAGAAGTACAGGGGGCGCGGGAAACACCATATATTTT. Amino acids: CASRSTGGAGNTIYF.

Only a few counts were recorded for this clone. The chain recombines TRBV7-2 with TRBJ1-2; TRBD1 is a possible D gene (5 bases). Trimming removed 2 bases from V and 9 bases from J, with 16 bases in between. CDR1 is SGHTA, CDR2 FQGNSA, per germline. The CDR3 totals 14 residues. The CDR3 sequence is CASSLSGGFKSYTF. The DNA of the CDR3 is TGTGCCAGCAGCTTAAGTGGGGGGTTTAAGAGCTACACCTTC.

The chain uses TRBV19 and TRBJ1-1; D unclear. Germline assignment: CDR1 LNHDA and CDR2 SQIVND (reference sequence). There are 13 residues in the CDR3. Trimming took off 0 bases at V and 9 bases at J, with 11 bases between the two ends. This CDR3 is CASSIDQNTKAFF. The CDR3 DNA is TGTGCCAGTAGTATAGATCAAAATACAAAAGCTTTCTTT.

This rearrangement joins TRBV30 to TRBJ1-6; D unclear. Germline V lookup: CDR1 GTSNPN, CDR2 SVGIG (reference sequence). V lost 0 bases, J lost 7 bases, and 10 bases lay in between. This CDR3 region has 14 residues. The CDR3 protein is CAWSVRSQNSPLHF. CDR3 DNA: TGTGCCTGGAGTGTACGCTCTCAGAATTCACCCCTCCACTTT.

This clone was seen a single time. The chain combines TRBV2 with TRBJ2-2; D possibly corresponds to TRBD2 (6 bases). The CDR3 spans 16 residues. Germline CDR1 reads SNHLY; CDR2 reads FYNNEI. V lost 6 bases and J lost 7, with 21 bases in between. The DNA of the CDR3 is TGTGCCAGCAGCTTCCTCACTATTCAGGGAGGCGGGGAGCTGTTTTTT. It yields the protein CASSFLTIQGGGELFF.

This clone was seen more than once but under ten times. The chain couples TRBV19 to TRBJ1-6, with 7 nucleotides matching TRBD1. The germline V gene has CDR1 LNHDA and CDR2 SQIVND (reference sequence). There are 18 residues in the CDR3. V was clipped by 3 bases and J by 3 bases; unmatched bases: 11. This CDR3 reads CASSIGLETGFYNSPLHF. Written as DNA, the CDR3 is TGTGCCAGTAGTATCGGGCTGGAGACAGGGTTCTATAATTCACCCCTCCACTTT.

The V and J genes are TRBV15 and TRBJ1-2; TRBD1 is a possible D gene (5 bases). The length of the CDR3 is 15 residues. Trimming cost V 5 bases and J 7 bases, with 20 bases left between them. CDR1 and CDR2 (germline): LNHNV, YYDKDF (reference sequence). The CDR3 region has the DNA TGTGCCACCAGCCTACGGACACCCAGCCCGGGTGGCTACACCTTC. Encoded protein: CATSLRTPSPGGYTF. Looking up the rest from reference TRBV15 and TRBJ1-2 gives the full variable domain: DAMVIQNPRYQVTQFGKPVTLSCSQTLNHNVMYWYQQKSSQAPKLLFHYYDKDFNNEADTPDNFQSRRPNTSFCFLDIRSPGLGDTAMYLCATSLRTPSPGGYTFGSGTRLTVV.

This clone turned up a few times. The rearrangement joins TRBV3-1 (or the pseudogene TRBV3-2) to TRBJ2-1, with 7 positions matching TRBD2. V shed 0 bases and J 4 bases; nucleotides not matched to a gene: 6. Germline assignment: CDR1 LGHDT and CDR2 YNNKEL (reference sequence). This CDR3 has 16 amino acids. As DNA, the CDR3 is TGTGCCAGCAGCCAAGATCTGGCTAGCGGTTACAATGAGCAGTTCTTC. It translates to CASSQDLASGYNEQFF.

The chain joins TRBV5-1 to TRBJ2-1; weak D call: TRBD2 (6 bases). Germline V gene sequence: CDR1 SGHRS, CDR2 YFSETQ. Trimming stripped 4 bases from V and 7 bases from J, with 15 bases between. The CDR3 contains 14 residues. CDR3 nucleotides: TGCGCCAGCAGCCGAACCGGGACTCCAAATGAGCAGTTCTTC. This sequence encodes CASSRTGTPNEQFF.

In the case of this clone: Other DNA sequences of this sample code for an identical CDR3. The gene calls are TRBV18 and TRBJ2-3; D is unresolved. Germline V CDR1 and CDR2: KGHSH, LQKENI. CDR3 size: 14 residues. Trimming pared 2 bases from V and 3 bases from J, leaving 9 bases between. DNA for the CDR3: TGTGCCAGCTCACCATCGGGTGGGACAGATACGCAGTATTTT. This codes for CASSPSGGTDTQYF.

This clone showed up just a few times. The rearrangement uses TRBV29-1 and TRBJ2-5, with 10 positions matching TRBD1. The CDR3 spans 14 residues. CDR1 is SQVTM and CDR2 is ANQGSEA in the germline V gene. V dropped 4 bases and J dropped 2; count of bases not matched to a gene: 4. DNA for the CDR3: TGCAGCGTTGGTGGGGACAGGGGTCAAGAGACCCAGTACTTC. It is translated as CSVGGDRGQETQYF.